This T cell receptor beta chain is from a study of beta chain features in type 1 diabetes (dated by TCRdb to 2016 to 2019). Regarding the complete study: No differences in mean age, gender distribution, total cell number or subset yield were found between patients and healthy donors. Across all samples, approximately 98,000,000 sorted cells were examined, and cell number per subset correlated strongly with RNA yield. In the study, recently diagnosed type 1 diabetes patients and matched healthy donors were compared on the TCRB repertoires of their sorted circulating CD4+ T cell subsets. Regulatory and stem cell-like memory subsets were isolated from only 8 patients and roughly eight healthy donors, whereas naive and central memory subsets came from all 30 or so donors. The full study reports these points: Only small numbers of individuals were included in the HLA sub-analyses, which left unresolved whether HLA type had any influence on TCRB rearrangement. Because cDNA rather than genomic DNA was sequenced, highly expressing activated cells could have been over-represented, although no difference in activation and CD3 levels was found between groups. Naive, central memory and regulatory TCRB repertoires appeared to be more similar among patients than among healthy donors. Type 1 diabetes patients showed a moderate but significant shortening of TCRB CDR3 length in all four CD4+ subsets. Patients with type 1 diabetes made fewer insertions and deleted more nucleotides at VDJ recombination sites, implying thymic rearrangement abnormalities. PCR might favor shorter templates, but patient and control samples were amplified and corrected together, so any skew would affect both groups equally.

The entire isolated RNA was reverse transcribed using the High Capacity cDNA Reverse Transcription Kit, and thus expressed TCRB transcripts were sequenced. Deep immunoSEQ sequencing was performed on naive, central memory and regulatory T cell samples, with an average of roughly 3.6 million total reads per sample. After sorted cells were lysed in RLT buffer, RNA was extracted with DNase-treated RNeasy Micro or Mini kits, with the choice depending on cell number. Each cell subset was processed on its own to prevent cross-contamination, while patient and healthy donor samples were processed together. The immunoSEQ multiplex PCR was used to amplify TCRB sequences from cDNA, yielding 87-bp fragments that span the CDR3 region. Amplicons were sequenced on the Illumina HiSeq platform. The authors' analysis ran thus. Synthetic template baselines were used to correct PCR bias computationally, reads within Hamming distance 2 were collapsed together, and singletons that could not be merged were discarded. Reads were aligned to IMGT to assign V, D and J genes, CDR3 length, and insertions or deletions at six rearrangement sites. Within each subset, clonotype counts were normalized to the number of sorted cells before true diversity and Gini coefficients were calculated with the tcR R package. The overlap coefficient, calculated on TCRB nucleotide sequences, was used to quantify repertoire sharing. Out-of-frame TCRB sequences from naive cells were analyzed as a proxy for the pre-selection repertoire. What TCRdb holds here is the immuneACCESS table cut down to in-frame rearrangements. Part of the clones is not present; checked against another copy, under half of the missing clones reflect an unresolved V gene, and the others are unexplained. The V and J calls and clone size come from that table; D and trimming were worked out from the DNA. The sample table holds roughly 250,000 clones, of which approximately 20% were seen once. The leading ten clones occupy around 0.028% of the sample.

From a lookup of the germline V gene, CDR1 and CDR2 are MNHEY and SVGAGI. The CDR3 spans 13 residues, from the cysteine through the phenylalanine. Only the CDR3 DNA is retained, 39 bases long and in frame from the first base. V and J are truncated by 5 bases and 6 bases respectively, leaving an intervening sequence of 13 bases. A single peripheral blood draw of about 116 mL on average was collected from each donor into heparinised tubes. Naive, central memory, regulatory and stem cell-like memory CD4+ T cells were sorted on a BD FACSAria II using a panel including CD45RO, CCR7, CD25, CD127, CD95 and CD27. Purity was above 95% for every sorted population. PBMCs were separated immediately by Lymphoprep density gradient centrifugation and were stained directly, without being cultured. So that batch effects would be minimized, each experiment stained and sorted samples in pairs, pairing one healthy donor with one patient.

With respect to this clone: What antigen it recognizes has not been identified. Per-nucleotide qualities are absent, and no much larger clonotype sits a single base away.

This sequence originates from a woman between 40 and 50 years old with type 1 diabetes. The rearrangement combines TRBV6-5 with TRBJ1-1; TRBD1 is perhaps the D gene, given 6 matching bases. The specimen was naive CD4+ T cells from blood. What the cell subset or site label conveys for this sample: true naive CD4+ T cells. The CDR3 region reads CASSGQLESEAFF. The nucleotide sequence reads TGTGCCAGCAGTGGACAGCTCGAGTCTGAAGCTTTCTTT.